This T cell receptor (beta chain) was retrieved from a study of cytomegalovirus exposure and HLA in healthy donors. General study findings and limits: Researchers counted 164 TCR beta chains as cytomegalovirus-associated.

This CDR3 spans 16 amino acids. Looked up from germline, CDR1 is MNHEY and CDR2 is SMNVEV (reference sequence). The junction had 6 bases not matched to a gene; V was cut back by 5 bases and J by 0 bases. Here immunoSEQ multiplex PCR was the method, and the copy in TCRdb shows in-frame clones only, minus some. The sample comprises 250,000 or so clones, 90% of which are singletons, and 0.35% to 0.4% rests with the top ten. On this clone: Its antigen is as yet unknown.

The material sequenced was PBMCs. The clonotype originates from a woman between 18 and 30 years old in good health and CMV-seronegative. The chain employs TRBV27 and TRBJ2-1; 8 nucleotides match TRBD1. In DNA, the CDR3 is TGTGCCAGCAGTCCAAGGACAGGGTACTCCTACAATGAGCAGTTCTTC. This translates into CASSPRTGYSYNEQFF.